This T cell receptor beta chain comes out of a study of CD8+CD57+ T cells in acquired aplastic anemia. Overall study context: 3 to 3.5 ug was the average amount of DNA from sorted CD4+ and CD8+ cells. Points from the study as a whole: Researchers report that twenty-nine CD8+ CDR3 sequences appeared in both patients and controls. Patient and control CD8+ Simpson's diversity was not significantly different.

Comments on this clonotype: The antigen is undetermined.

Template material for TCR beta VDJ and CDR3 profiling consisted of genomic DNA. MiXCR, applied by TCRdb to the reads, yields one record per CDR3 protein. The sample includes more than 150,000 distinct CDR3 sequences, 64% seen only once; the top ten take about half. The germline gives CDR1 SGHTA, CDR2 FQGNSA. Trimming removed 4 bases from V and 4 bases from J, with 13 bases in between. The CDR3 consists of 14 residues. The sequencing sample was made of sorted CD4+, CD8+, or CD8+CD57+ T cells (not recorded which) from PBMCs. This receptor was obtained from a human donor with severe aplastic anemia or a healthy control (not recorded which). The rearrangement uses TRBV7-2 and TRBJ1-1; maybe TRBD1 (5 bases). The CDR3 protein is CASSSAGRGTEAFF. CDR3 bases: TGTGCCAGCAGCTCAGCGGGACGGGGCACTGAAGCTTTCTTT. Using reference TRBV7-2 and TRBJ1-1 for the parts outside the CDR3, the full variable domain is GAGVSQSPSNKVTEKGKDVELRCDPISGHTALYWYRQSLGQGLEFLIYFQGNSAPDKSGLPSDRFSAERTGGSVSTLTIQRTQQEDSAVYLCASSSAGRGTEAFFGQGTRLTVV.